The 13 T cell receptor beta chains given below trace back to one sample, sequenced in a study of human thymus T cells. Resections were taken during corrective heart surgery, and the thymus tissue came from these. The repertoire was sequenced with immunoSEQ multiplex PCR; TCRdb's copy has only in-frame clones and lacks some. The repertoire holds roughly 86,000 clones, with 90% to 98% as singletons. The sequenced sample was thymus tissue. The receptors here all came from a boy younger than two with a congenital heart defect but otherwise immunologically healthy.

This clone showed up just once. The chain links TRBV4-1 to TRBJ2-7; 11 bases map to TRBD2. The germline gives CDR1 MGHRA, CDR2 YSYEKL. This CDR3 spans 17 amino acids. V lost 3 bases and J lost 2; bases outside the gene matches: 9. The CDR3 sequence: CASSHAGGLAAPYEQYF. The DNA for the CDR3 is TGCGCCAGCAGCCACGCAGGGGGACTAGCGGCGCCCTACGAGCAGTACTTC.

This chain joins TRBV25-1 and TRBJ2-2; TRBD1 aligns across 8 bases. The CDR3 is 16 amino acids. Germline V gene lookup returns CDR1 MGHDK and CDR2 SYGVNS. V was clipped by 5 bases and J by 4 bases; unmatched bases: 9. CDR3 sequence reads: CASSPSGGRGTGELFF. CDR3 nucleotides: TGTGCCAGCAGTCCCTCAGGGGGCAGGGGCACCGGGGAGCTGTTTTTT. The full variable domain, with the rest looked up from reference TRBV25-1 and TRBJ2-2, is EADIYQTPRYLVIGTGKKITLECSQTMGHDKMYWYQQDPGMELHLIHYSYGVNSTEKGDLSSESTVSRIRTEHFPLTLESARPSHTSQYLCASSPSGGRGTGELFFGEGSRLTVL.

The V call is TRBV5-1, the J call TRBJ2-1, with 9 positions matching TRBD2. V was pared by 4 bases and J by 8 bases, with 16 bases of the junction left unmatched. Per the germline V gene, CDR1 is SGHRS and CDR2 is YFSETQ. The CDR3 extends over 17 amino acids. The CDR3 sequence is CASSPAVRGRASDEQFF. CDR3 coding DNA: TGCGCCAGCAGCCCCGCCGTCCGCGGGAGGGCCAGCGATGAGCAGTTCTTC.

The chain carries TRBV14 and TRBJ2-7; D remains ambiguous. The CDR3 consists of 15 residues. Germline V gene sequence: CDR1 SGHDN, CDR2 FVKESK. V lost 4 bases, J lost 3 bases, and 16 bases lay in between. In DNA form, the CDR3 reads TGTGCCAGCAGCCCCAACGGGCTAGTAGTCTACGAGCAGTACTTC. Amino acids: CASSPNGLVVYEQYF.

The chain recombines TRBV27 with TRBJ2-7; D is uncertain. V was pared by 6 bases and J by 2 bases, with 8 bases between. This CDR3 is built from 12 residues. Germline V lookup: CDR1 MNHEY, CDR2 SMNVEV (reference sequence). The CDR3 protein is CASRSAAYEQYF. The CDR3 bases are TGTGCCAGCAGAAGCGCAGCCTACGAGCAGTACTTC.

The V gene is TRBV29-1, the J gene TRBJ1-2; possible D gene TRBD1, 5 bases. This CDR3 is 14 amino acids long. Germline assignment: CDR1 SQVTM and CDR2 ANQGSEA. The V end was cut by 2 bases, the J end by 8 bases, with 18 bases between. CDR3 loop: CSVETRVGGMGYTF. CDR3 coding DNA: TGCAGCGTTGAAACCAGGGTCGGGGGTATGGGCTACACCTTC.

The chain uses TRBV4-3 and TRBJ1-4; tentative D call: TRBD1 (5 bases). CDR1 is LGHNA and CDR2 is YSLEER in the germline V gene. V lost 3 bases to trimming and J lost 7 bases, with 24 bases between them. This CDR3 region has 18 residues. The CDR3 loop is CASSHYEDGNDRGEKLFF. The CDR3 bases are TGCGCCAGCAGCCATTATGAGGACGGAAATGACAGAGGTGAAAAACTGTTTTTT.

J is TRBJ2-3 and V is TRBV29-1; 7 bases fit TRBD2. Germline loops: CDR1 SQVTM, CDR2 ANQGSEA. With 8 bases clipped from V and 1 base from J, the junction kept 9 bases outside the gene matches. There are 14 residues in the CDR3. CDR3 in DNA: TGCAGCATCGGGCAGGGAGGGGGCACAGATACGCAGTATTTT. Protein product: CSIGQGGGTDTQYF.

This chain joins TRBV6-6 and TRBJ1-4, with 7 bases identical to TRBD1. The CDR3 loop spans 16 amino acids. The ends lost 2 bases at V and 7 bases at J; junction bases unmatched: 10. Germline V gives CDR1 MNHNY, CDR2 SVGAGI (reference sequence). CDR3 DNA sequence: TGTGCCAGCAGTTACCGAGGACAGGCACAAGGTGAAAAACTGTTTTTT. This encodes CASSYRGQAQGEKLFF.

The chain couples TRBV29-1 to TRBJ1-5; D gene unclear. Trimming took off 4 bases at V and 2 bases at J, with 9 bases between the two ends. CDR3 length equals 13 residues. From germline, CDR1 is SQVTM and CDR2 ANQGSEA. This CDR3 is CSVVPGGNQPQHF. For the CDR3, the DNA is TGCAGCGTTGTACCTGGGGGCAATCAGCCCCAGCATTTT.

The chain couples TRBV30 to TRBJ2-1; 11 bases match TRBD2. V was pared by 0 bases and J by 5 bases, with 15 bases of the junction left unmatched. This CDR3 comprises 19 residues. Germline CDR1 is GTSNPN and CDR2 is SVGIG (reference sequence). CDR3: CAWSVKRSGGAGGDNEQFF. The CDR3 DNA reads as TGTGCCTGGAGTGTGAAGCGTAGCGGGGGGGCCGGAGGGGACAATGAGCAGTTCTTC. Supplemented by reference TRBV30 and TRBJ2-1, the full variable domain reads SQTIHQWPATLVQPVGSPLSLECTVEGTSNPNLYWYRQAAGRGLQLLFYSVGIGQISSEVPQNLSASRPQDRQFILSSKKLLLSDSGFYLCAWSVKRSGGAGGDNEQFFGPGTRLTVL.

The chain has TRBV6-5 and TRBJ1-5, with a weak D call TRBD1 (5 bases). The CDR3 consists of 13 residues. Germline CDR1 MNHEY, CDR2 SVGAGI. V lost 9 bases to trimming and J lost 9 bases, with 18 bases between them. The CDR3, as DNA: TGTGCCAGTAGTAAAGGGGCCTCGCGGCCCCAGCATTTT. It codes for CASSKGASRPQHF.

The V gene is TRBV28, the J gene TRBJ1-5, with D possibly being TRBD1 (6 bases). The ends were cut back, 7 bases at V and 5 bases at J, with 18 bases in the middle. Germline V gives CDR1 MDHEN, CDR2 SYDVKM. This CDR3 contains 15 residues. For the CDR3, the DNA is TGTGCCAGCACCTTGACAGGTAATTATCATCAGCCCCAGCATTTT. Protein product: CASTLTGNYHQPQHF.